The TCR beta chain described here comes from a study of blood T cell repertoires in COVID-19 (TCRdb year 2020). For context, the study as a whole: Samples from collaborators originated in the United States, Italy and Spain and spanned both the acute and convalescent phases of COVID-19. The material from the prospective study consisted of cDNA or gDNA derived from T cells, B-cell-depleted T cells, or PBMCs. A de-identified subject ID, COVID-19 status, age in years and sex were almost always included in the sample metadata. Subjects who had been exposed to COVID-19, were actively infected with it, or had recovered from it provided the deeply sampled blood TCRbeta repertoires that made up the dataset. Samples were obtained from the ongoing ImmuneRACE study (first 160 participants) and from 1,254 subjects provided by 6 global collaborators. Where HLA class I and class II types were available, the types were taken from metadata supplied by the sample provider, not from assay-based typing. The repertoires were released in a freely available public database meant as a resource for research on the immune response to SARS-CoV-2.

From the germline V gene (reference sequence), CDR1 is PRHDT and CDR2 is FYEKMQ. The CDR3 measures 13 amino acids from cysteine to phenylalanine. The sequence is cut down to CDR3 DNA, 39 bases in frame from base 1. At the junction V is shortened by 6 bases and J by 3 bases, with 12 bases in between. TCRbeta CDR3 regions were amplified from genomic DNA using the immunoSEQ Assay, a bias-controlled multiplex PCR. In the paper's pipeline: The number of nucleated cells in each sample was estimated from the amplification of reference gene primers within the assay. To quantify the absolute abundance of each unique TCRbeta CDR3 rearrangement, sequence reads were collapsed and filtered. For each sample, productive Simpson clonality was calculated by taking the square root of Simpson's diversity index across productive rearrangements. TCRdb limited this immuneACCESS table to in-frame rearrangements with V and J called. A share of clones is missing; checked studies link under half to unresolved V genes, and the rest is unexplained. V and J calls and clone size follow that table, whereas D and trimming were derived from the DNA. In all, the sample holds 200,000 to 250,000 clones, and approximately 90% of those were seen once. Jointly, the top ten make up about 4% of the sample.

Of note for this clone: Its specific antigen is unknown. No per-base quality is available; no much larger clone lies one base away.

In the prospective study, participants were roughly 18 to 100 years old, resided in about two dozen geographic areas of the United States, and were enrolled through a virtual design. To assign participants to cohorts, the prospective study relied on clinical history that participants themselves reported in a screening survey and a study questionnaire. Each participant in the prospective study had whole blood, serum and a nasopharyngeal or oropharyngeal swab collected by mobile phlebotomists. Over a roughly two-month period, participants in the prospective study had the option of providing additional blood draws and questionnaires. Before DNA extraction, blood samples from the prospective study were shipped at room temperature or frozen. Study-wide findings and limitations: The quantity of clinical and demographic metadata differed by source and by participant and was supplied without curation.

The TCR was taken from a woman aged 40 to 50 with acute COVID-19. Sequenced sample: PBMCs or T cells enriched from blood (not recorded which). The chain is made from TRBV13 and TRBJ2-7; no D gene call is confident. CDR3 protein: CASSTLRSYEQYF. The DNA is as follows: TGTGCCAGCAGTACCTTACGGAGCTACGAGCAGTACTTC. The entire variable domain, with the stretches around the CDR3 drawn from the reference TRBV13 and TRBJ2-7 proteins, is AAGVIQSPRHLIKEKRETATLKCYPIPRHDTVYWYQQGPGQDPQFLISFYEKMQSDKGSIPDRFSAQQFSDYHSELNMSSLELGDSALYFCASSTLRSYEQYFGPGTRLTVT.